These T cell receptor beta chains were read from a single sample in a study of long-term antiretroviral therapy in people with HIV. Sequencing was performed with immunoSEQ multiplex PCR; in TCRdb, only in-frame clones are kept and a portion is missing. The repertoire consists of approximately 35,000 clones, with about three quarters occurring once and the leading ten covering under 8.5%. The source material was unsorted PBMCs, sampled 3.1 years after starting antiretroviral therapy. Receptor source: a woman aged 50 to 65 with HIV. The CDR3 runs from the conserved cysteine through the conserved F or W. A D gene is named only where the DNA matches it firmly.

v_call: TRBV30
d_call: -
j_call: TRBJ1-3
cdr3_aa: CAWSPDSPPSTIYF

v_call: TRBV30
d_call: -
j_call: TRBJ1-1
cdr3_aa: CAWGRGLNTEAFF

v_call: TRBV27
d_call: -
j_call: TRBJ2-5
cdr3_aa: CASSLGGLGTQYF

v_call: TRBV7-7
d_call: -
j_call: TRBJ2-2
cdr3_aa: CASSRGAGAGELFF

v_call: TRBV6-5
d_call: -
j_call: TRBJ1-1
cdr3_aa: CASSYSPGGTEAFF

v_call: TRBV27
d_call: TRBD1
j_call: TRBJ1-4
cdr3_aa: CASSGTGLYEKLFF

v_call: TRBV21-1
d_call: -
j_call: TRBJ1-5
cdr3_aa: CASFPASREGQPQHF

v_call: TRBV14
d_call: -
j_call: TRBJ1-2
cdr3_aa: CASSPAGRGYYGYTF

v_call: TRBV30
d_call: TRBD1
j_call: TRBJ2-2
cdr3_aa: CAWSGTGLSLFF

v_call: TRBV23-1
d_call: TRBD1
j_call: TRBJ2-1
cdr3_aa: CASSQGNRDRVNSYNEQFF

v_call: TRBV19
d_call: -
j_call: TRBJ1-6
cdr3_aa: CASSTPGTANSPLHF

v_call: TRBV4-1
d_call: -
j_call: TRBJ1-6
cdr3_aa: CASNQGQYSTYNSPLHF

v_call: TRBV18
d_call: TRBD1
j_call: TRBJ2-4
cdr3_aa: CASSPVKGGENIQYF

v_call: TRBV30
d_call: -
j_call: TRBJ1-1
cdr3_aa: CAWSLRGMNTEAFF

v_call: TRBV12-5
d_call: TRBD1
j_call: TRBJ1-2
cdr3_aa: CASGLIVSREGTGVDGYTF

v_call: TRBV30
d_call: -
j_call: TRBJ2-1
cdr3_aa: CAWSSGDSYNEQFF

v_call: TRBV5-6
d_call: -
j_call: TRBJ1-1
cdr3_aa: CASSLFGGRPMNTEAFF

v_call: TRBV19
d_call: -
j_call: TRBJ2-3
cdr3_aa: CASSLAPMLGTDTQYF

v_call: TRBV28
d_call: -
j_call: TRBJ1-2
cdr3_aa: CASSLWGGGYTF

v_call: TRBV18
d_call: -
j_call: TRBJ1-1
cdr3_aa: CASSPSWDPNTEAFF

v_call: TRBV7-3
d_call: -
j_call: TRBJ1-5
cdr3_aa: CAREKQGPGEPNQPQHF

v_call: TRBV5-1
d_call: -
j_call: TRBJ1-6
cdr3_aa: CASSLTSGNSPLHF

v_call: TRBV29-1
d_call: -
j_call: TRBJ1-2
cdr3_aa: CSVDGRQWGYTF

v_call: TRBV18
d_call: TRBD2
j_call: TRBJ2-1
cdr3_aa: CASSPGLAGWRSYNEQFF

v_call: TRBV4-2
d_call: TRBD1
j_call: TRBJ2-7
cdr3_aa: CASSLTDPPGQGGCEQYF

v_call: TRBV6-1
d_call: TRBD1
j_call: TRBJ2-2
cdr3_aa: CASSEGDSYTGELFF

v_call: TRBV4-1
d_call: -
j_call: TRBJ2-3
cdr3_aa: CASSQTAMGTDTQYF

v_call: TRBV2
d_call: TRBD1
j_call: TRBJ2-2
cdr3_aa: CASSEDGTGGSTGELFF

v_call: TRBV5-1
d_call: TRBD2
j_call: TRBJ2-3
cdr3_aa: CASSFSSGASDTQYF

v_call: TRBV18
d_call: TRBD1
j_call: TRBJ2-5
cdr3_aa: CASSTGDQETQYF

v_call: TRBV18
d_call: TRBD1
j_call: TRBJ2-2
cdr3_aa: CASSPRTGGLTGELFF

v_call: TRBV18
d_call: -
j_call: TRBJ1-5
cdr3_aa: CASSGEVNQPQHF

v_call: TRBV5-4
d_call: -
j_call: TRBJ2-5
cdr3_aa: CASSLEVAQTQYF

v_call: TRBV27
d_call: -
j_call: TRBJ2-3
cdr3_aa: CASREFDTQYF

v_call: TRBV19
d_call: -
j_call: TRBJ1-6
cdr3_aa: CASSIGWEAPLHF

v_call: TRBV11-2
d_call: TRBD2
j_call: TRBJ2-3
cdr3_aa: CASSPRGLAGVGTDTQYF

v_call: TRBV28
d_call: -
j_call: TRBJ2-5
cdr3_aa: CASSFLQTSTETQYF

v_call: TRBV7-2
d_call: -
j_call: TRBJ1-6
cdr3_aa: CASSPGRLSSYNSPLHF

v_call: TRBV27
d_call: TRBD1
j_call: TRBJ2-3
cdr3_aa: CASQGQGYSTDTQYF

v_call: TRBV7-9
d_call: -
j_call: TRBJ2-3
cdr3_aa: CASSSLGNGTDTQYF

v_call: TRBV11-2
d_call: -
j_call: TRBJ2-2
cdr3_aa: CASSLSPTGANTGELFF

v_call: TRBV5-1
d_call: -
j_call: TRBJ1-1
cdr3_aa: CASSLAYGWDTEAFF

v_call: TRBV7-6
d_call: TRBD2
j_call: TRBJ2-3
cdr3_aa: CASSSQRGGVTDTQYF

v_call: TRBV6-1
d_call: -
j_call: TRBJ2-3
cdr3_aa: CASSEEVEVSQYF

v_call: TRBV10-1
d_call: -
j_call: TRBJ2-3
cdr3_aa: CASSEVAGRSTDTQYF

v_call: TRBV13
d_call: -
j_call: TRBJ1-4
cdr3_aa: CASRYATNEKLFF

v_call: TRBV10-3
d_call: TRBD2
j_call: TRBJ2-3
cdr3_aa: CAISTLAGEDTQYF

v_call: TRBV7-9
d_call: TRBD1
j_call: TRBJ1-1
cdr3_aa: CASSSPGQGAQYTEAFF

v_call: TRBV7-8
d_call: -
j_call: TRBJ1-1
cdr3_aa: CASSPDPYATNTEAFF

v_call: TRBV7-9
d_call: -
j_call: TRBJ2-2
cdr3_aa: CASSSANSGGELFF

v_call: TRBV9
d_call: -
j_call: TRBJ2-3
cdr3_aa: CASSVADTQYF

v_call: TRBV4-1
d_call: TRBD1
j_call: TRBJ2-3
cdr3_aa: CASSQGGQGGWTQYF

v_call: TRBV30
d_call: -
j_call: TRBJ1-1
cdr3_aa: CAWLFQAGTEAFF

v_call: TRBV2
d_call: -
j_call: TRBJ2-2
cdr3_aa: CASSEARTVNTGELFF

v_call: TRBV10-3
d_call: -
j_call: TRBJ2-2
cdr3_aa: CAISARVTGELFF